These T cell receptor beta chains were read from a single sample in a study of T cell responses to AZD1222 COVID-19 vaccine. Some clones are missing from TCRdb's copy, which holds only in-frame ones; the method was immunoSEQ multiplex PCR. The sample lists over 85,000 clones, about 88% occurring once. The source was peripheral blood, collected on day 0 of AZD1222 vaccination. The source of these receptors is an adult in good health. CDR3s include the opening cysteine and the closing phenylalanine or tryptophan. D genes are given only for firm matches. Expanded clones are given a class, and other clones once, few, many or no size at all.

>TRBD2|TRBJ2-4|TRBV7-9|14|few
TGTGCCAGCAGTTCCGGGACTAGCGGGGGTTTCGAGTACTTC
CASSSGTSGGFEYF
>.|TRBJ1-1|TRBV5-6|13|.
TGTGCCAGCAGCGGGTGGATAAACACTGAAGCTTTCTTT
CASSGWINTEAFF
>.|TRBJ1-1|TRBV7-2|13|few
TGTGCCAGCAGCTTCGGAGGGAGTCCTGAAGCTTTCTTT
CASSFGGSPEAFF
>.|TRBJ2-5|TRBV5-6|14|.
TGTGCCAGCAGCAATCAGGGGATATGGGAGACCCAGTACTTC
CASSNQGIWETQYF
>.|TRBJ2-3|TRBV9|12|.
TGTGCCAGCAGCAAGGGGACAGATACGCAGTATTTT
CASSKGTDTQYF
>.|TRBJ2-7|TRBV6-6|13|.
TGTGCCGCGGGACGGATAAACTCCTACGAGCAGTACTTC
CAAGRINSYEQYF
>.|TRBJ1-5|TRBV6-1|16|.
TGTGCCAGCAGTGGCCCTACAGAGCTAATCAATCAGCCCCAGCATTTT
CASSGPTELINQPQHF
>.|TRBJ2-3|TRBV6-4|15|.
TGTGCCAGCAGCTACAGGGTCGGGTTCGCAGATACGCAGTATTTT
CASSYRVGFADTQYF
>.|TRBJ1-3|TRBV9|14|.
TGTGCCAGCGGGCTCGAGGGACCTGGAAACACCATATATTTT
CASGLEGPGNTIYF
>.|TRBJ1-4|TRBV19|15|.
TGTGCCAGTAGTCCAAACTCAAACAGGGTTGAAAAACTGTTTTTT
CASSPNSNRVEKLFF
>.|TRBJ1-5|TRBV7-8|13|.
TGTGCCAGCAGCTTAGGTCGCAATCAGCCCCAGCATTTT
CASSLGRNQPQHF
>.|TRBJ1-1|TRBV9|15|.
TGTGCCAGCAGCGTAGACCTGGTGAGGGGCACTGAAGCTTTCTTT
CASSVDLVRGTEAFF
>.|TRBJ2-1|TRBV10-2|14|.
TGCGCCAGCAACTACGGACTGGCTTACAATGAGCAGTTCTTC
CASNYGLAYNEQFF
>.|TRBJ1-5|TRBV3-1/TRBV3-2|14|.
TGTGCCAGCAGCCAAGATAAGGCGTATCAGCCCCAGCATTTT
CASSQDKAYQPQHF
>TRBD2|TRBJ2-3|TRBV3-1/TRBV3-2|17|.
TGTGCCAGCAGCCAATTAGTAGGCGGGGGTACAACAGATACGCAGTATTTT
CASSQLVGGGTTDTQYF
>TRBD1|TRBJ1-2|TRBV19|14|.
TGTGCCAGTGTCACAGGGGGCGCGTCCTGGGGCTACACCTTC
CASVTGGASWGYTF
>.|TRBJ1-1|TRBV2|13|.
TGTGCCAGCAGTGAAGACGGGAACACTGAAGCTTTCTTT
CASSEDGNTEAFF
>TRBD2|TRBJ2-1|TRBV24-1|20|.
TGTGCCACCAGTGATATGACTAGCGGGGGCTTGTGGGGCTCCTACAATGAGCAGTTCTTC
CATSDMTSGGLWGSYNEQFF
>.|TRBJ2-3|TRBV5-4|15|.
TGTGCCAGCAGCTTGCTTGCGGGTGTTTCAGATACGCAGTATTTT
CASSLLAGVSDTQYF
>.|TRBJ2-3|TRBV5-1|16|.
TGCGCCAGCAGCCCGGATGGGGATCGTAGCACAGATACGCAGTATTTT
CASSPDGDRSTDTQYF
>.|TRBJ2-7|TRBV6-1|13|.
TGTGCCAGCAGTGAGGGAACTTCCTACGAGCAGTACTTC
CASSEGTSYEQYF
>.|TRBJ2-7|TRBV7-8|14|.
TGTGCCAGCAGCACAGGACGGACATCCTACGAGCAGTACTTC
CASSTGRTSYEQYF
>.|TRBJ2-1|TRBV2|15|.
TGTGCCAGCGCTCGTCTAGCGAGCTCCTACAATGAGCAGTTCTTC
CASARLASSYNEQFF
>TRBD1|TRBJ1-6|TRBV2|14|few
TGTGCCAGCAGGAGAACAGGGGCAGGTTCACCCCTCCACTTT
CASRRTGAGSPLHF
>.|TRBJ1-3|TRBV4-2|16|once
TGTGCCAGCAGCCAAGACAGAGGGGGGCAAGGAAACACCATATATTTT
CASSQDRGGQGNTIYF
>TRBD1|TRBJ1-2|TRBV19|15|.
TGTGCCAGTAGTACAGACAGGGATTATTCTTATGGCTACACCTTC
CASSTDRDYSYGYTF
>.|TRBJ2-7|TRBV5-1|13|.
TGCGCCAGCAGCTTGCCACAGTTCGACGAGCAGTACTTC
CASSLPQFDEQYF
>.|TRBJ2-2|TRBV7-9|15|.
TGTACTTACGCCCCGGGACTTTTAAACACCGGGGAGCTGTTTTTT
CTYAPGLLNTGELFF
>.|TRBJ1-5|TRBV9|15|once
TGTGCCAGCAGCATAGGGGGTTTTAGGGATCAGCCCCAGCATTTT
CASSIGGFRDQPQHF
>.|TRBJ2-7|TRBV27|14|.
TGTGCCAGCAGTAGGACTACCGGGGCCTACGAGCAGTACTTC
CASSRTTGAYEQYF
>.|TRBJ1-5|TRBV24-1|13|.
TGTGCCACCAGTAACGCTTGGAATCAGCCCCAGCATTTT
CATSNAWNQPQHF
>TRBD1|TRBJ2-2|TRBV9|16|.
TGTGCCAGCAGCGGAAGGGGGACAGGGGGCACCGGGGAGCTGTTTTTT
CASSGRGTGGTGELFF
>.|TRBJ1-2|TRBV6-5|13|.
TGTGCCAGCAGTCCCCCAGGGGACTATGGCTACACCTTC
CASSPPGDYGYTF